This T cell receptor (beta chain) was retrieved from a study of blood T cell repertoires in COVID-19. At the level of the study: COVID-19 samples collected from the United States, Italy and Spain covered acute and convalescent phases. The cDNA or gDNA used as material had been derived from T cells, B-cell-depleted T cells, or PBMCs.

Authors' methods: Using reference gene primer amplification, nucleated cell counts were estimated. Assay: immunoSEQ multiplex PCR; the TCRdb copy retains only in-frame clones and omits some. V and J calls and clone size are those listed in that table; D and trimming were worked out from the DNA. The profile shows some 150,000 clones, around 87% of them singletons. This CDR3 is built from 16 residues. The germline V gene encodes CDR1 SGHVS and CDR2 FNYEAQ. J gave up 7 bases and V 5 bases, and 7 bases lay outside the gene matches. The gene calls are TRBV7-6 and TRBJ2-1, with TRBD2 matching 14 bases. The receptor's source is a human donor in a cohort sampled during active COVID-19. Sample: peripheral blood. CDR3 region: CASSGRLAGGPNEQFF. DNA of the CDR3: TGTGCCAGCAGCGGGCGACTAGCGGGGGGGCCTAATGAGCAGTTCTTC. Full variable domain (rest looked up from reference TRBV7-6 and TRBJ2-1): GAGVSQSPRYKVTKRGQDVALRCDPISGHVSLYWYRQALGQGPEFLTYFNYEAQQDKSGLPNDRFSAERPEGSISTLTIQRTEQRDSAMYRCASSGRLAGGPNEQFFGPGTRLTVL.